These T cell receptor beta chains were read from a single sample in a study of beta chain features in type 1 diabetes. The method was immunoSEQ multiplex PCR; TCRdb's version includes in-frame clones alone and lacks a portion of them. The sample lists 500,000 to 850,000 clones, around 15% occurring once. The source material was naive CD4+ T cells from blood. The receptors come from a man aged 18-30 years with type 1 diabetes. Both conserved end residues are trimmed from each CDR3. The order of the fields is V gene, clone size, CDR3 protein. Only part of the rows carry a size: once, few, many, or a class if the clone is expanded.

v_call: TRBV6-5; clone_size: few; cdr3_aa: ASSYGRGAAYEQY
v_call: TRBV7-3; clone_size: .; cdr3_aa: ASSLEGRNSGNTIY
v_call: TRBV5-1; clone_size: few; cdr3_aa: ASREQGARYEQY
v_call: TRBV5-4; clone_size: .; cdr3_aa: ASSAGGRGTEAF
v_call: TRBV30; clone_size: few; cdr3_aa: AWIRPGRWNTEAF
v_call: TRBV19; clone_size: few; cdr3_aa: ASKYINQPQH
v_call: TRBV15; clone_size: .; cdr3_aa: ATSRFREGLGAF
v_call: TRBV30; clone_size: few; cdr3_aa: AWKGVVEF
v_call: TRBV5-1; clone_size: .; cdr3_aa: ASSLAGQGNQPQH
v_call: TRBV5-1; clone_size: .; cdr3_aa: ASSEQGAGTEAF
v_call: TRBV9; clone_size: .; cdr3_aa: ASSVAPGRGYGELF
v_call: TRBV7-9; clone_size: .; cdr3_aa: ASSKIGVARTEAF
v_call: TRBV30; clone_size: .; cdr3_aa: ACSNAGPQH
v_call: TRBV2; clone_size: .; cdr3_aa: ASSEEQAGDTQY
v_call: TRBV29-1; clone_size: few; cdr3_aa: SVALQGPNEQF
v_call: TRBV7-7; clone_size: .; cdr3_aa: ASSSDPGQVQF
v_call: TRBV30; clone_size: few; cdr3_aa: AWSFPGDEQY
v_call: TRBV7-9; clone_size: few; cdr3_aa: ASSLSPLNTEAF
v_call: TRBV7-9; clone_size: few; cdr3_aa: ASSTPPVYEQY